This TCR beta chain was identified during a study of read filtering for tumor transcriptome and immune sequencing. Study findings and constraints: Compared with RNA-seq, IR-seq gave much higher clonotype depth and reliability. Single-read clonotypes: about 82% of IR-seq clonotypes (roughly 3.5% of reads), more than 70% of RNA-seq clonotypes (roughly 45% of reads).

From around 0.4 ug of RNA, a library with molecular barcoded alpha/delta and beta/gamma adaptors was made. Each CDR3 protein gets one entry after TCRdb re-called the reads with MiXCR. The sample lists more than 30,000 distinct CDR3 sequences, 11% to 15% occurring once. This clonotype was seen many times. Its antigen remains unidentified. This CDR3 is 15 amino acids long. V lost 0 bases and J 8 bases, leaving 14 bases between the germline ends. CDR1 is SGHDT, CDR2 YYEEEE, per germline. The rearrangement joins TRBV5-6 to TRBJ1-4, with D maybe TRBD1 (5 bases). This clonotype was obtained from a donor over 35 with multiple myeloma. The sequenced sample consisted of a population of CD138-negative cells sorted from bone marrow. Written as DNA, the CDR3 is TGTGCCAGCAGCTTGGCGCCACAGGTTGGGGAAAAACTGTTTTTT. Translating gives CASSLAPQVGEKLFF.